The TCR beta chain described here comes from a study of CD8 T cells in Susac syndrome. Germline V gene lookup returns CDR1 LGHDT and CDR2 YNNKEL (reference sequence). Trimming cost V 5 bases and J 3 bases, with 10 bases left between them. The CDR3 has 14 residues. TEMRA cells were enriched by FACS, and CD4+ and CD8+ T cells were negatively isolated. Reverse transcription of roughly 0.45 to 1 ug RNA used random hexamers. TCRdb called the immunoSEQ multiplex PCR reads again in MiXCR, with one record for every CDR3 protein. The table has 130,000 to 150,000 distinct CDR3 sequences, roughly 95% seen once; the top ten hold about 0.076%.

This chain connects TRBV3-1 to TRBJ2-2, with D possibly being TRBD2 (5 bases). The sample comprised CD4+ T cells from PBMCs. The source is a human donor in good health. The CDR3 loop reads CASSYGLYTGELFF. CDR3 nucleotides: TGTGCCAGCAGCTACGGACTCTACACCGGGGAGCTGTTTTTT. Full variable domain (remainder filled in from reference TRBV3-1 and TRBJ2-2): DTAVSQTPKYLVTQMGNDKSIKCEQNLGHDTMYWYKQDSKKFLKIMFSYNNKELIINETVPNRFSPKSPDKAHLNLHINSLELGDSAVYFCASSYGLYTGELFFGEGSRLTVL.